These T cell receptor beta chains were read from a single sample in a study of CD4 T cells in relation to SARS-CoV-2 and coronaviruses. TCRdb's copy holds only in-frame clones and misses some; the assay was immunoSEQ multiplex PCR. The table includes approximately 70,000 clones, over 85% detected once. The sequenced material came from naive CD4+ T cells from PBMCs. The receptors originated from a human donor in good health. Both conserved end residues are part of each CDR3. Each record gives: V gene, clone size, D gene, J gene, CDR3 DNA, CDR3 protein. The D gene is left open where the match is weak. Expanded clones get a size class; other rows say once, few or many, or leave the size out.

TRBV2	NA	NA	TRBJ1-6	TGTGCCAGCAGTGAACAGGGAAACTCACCCCTCCACTTT	CASSEQGNSPLHF
TRBV5-6	NA	TRBD2	TRBJ2-2	TGTGCCAGCAGCTTTCTAGCGGGAGGGTTCGGGGAGCTGTTTTTT	CASSFLAGGFGELFF
TRBV30	NA	TRBD1	TRBJ2-1	TGTGCCTGGGACAGGGGGGGCATCCACAATGAGCAGTTCTTC	CAWDRGGIHNEQFF
TRBV7-9	NA	NA	TRBJ1-4	TGTGCCAGCAGCTCCTATGCTGCAACTAATGAAAAACTGTTTTTT	CASSSYAATNEKLFF
TRBV5-4	NA	NA	TRBJ2-1	TGTGCCAGCACGAGGTCGGGGGATGAGCAGTTCTTC	CASTRSGDEQFF
TRBV5-1	once	TRBD1	TRBJ1-6	TGCGCCAGCAGCTTGGTCCAGGGGGATTCACCCCTCCACTTT	CASSLVQGDSPLHF
TRBV5-1	NA	TRBD1	TRBJ2-3	TGCGCCAGCACCGCCGGGACAGGGGGCAGAGATACGCAGTATTTT	CASTAGTGGRDTQYF
TRBV7-2	NA	TRBD2	TRBJ2-1	TGTGCCAGCAGCTTTAGCGGGGGCTCCTACAATGAGCAGTTCTTC	CASSFSGGSYNEQFF
TRBV7-2	NA	NA	TRBJ1-1	TGTGCCAGCAGCTCGACAGGGAACACTGAAGCTTTCTTT	CASSSTGNTEAFF
TRBV28	NA	NA	TRBJ1-3	TGTGCCAGCAGCCGCCTCGGGCTGGCCGCTGGAAACACCATATATTTT	CASSRLGLAAGNTIYF